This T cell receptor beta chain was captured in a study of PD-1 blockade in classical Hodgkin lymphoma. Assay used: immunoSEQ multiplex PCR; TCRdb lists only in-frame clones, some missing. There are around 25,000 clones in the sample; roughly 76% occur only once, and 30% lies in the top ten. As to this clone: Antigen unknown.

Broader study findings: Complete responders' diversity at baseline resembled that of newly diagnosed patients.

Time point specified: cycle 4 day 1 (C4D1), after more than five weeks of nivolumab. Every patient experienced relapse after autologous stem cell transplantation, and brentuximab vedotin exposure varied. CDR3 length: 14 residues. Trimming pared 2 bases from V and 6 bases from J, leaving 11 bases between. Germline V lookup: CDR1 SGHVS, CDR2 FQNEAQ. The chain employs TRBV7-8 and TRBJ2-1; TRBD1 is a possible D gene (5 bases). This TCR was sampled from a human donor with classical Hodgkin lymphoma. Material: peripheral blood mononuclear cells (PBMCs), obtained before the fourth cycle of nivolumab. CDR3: CASSLIRVGNEQFF. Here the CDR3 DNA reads TGTGCCAGCAGCTTAATCAGGGTTGGCAATGAGCAGTTCTTC. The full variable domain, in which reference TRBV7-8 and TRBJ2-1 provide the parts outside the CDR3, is GAGVSQSPRYKVAKRGQDVALRCDPISGHVSLFWYQQALGQGPEFLTYFQNEAQLDKSGLPSDRFFAERPEGSVSTLKIQRTQQEDSAVYLCASSLIRVGNEQFFGPGTRLTVL.